The clone carrying this TCR beta chain was seen only once. Authors' analysis steps: From reference gene primer amplification, estimates of nucleated cell counts were derived. Profiled with immunoSEQ multiplex PCR; TCRdb holds only in-frame clones, not every one. V and J calls and clone size are copied from that table; D and trimming were computed from the DNA. This repertoire shows approximately 210,000 clones, almost 90% found once; its top ten account for approximately 15%. This CDR3 spans 13 amino acids. V shed 10 bases, J shed 2 bases, and the junction held 6 bases outside the gene matches. The sample belongs to a study of blood T cell repertoires in COVID-19. In the study overall: The study drew acute and convalescent COVID-19 samples from the United States, Italy and Spain. Sources were T cells, B-cell-depleted T cells, or PBMCs; the material itself was cDNA or gDNA.

Enrolled through a virtual design, the participants were between 18 and 89 years of age and came from approximately 25 US areas. This chain uses TRBV12-3 or TRBV12-4 with TRBJ1-1, with 8 bases lining up with TRBD1. The source of this sequence is a woman in her fifties or sixties with acute COVID-19. The material sequenced was PBMCs or T cells enriched from blood (not recorded which). The CDR3 is CATQTGANTEAFF. As DNA, the CDR3 is TGTGCCACCCAGACAGGGGCAAACACTGAAGCTTTCTTT.